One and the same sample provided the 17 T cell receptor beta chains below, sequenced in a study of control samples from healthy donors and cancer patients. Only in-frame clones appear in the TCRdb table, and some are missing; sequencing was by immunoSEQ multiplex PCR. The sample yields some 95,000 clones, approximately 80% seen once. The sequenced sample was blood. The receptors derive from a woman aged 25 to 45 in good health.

The CDR3 loop reads CASGLISTGLAGNTIYF. In DNA, the CDR3 is TGTGCTAGTGGTTTGATATCGACAGGGCTAGCTGGAAACACCATATATTTT. J is TRBJ1-3 and V is TRBV12-5; 7 bases are shared with TRBD1. CDR1 LGHNT and CDR2 FRNRAP come from the germline V gene. The junction had 9 bases not matched to a gene; V was cut back by 2 bases and J by 2 bases. The CDR3 runs to 17 residues.

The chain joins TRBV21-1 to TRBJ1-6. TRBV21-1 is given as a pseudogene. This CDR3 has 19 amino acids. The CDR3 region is CASSKGKVGGRYDNSPLHF. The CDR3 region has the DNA TGTGCCAGCAGCAAAGGAAAGGTAGGAGGGAGGTATGATAATTCACCCCTCCACTTT.

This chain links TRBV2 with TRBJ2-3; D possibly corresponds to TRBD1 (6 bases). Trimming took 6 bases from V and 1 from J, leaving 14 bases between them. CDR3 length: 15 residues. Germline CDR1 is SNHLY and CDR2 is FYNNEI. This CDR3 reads CASRTTPGGTDTQYF. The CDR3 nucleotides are TGTGCCAGCAGAACCACCCCAGGGGGCACAGATACGCAGTATTTT.

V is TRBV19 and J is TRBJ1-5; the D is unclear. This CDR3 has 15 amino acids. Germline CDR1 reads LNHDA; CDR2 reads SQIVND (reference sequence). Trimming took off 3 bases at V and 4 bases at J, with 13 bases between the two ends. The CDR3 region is CASSINSAGNQPQHF. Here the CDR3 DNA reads TGTGCCAGTAGTATTAACTCGGCCGGGAATCAGCCCCAGCATTTT.

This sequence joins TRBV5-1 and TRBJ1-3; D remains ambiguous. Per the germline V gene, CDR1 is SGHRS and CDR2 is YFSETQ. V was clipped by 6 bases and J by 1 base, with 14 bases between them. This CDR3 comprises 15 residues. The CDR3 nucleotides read TGCGCCAGCACCACGAGGGCAGGTTCTGGAAACACCATATATTTT. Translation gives CASTTRAGSGNTIYF.

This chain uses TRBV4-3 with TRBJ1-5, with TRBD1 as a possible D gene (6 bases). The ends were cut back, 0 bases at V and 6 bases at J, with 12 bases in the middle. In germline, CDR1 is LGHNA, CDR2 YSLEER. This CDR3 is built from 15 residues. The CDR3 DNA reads TGCGCCAGCAGCCAAGACGGGGGGCTGGTTCAGCCCCAGCATTTT. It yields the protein CASSQDGGLVQPQHF.

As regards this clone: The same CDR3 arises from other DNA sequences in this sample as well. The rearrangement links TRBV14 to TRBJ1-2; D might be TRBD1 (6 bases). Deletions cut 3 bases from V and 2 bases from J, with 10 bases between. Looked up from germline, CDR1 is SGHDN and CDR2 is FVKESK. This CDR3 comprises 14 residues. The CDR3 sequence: CASSQDRANYGYTF. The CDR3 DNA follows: TGTGCCAGCAGCCAGGACAGAGCGAACTATGGCTACACCTTC.

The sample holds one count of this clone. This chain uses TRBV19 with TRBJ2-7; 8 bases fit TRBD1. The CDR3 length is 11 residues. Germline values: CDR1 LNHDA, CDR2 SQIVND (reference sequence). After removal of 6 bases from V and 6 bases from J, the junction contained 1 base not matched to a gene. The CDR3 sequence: CASSDRGEQYF. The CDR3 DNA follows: TGTGCCAGTAGCGACAGGGGCGAGCAGTACTTC.

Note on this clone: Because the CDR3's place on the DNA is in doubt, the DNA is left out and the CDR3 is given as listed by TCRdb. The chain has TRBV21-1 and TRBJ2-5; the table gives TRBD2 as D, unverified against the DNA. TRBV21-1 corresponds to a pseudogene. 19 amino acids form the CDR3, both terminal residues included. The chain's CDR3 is CASSKSLVEVAGGSETQYF.

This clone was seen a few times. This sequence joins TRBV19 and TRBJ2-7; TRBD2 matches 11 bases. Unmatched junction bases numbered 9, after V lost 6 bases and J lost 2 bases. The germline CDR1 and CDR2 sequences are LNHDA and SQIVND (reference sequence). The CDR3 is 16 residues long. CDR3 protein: CASSLNKLAGAYEQYF. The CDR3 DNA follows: TGTGCCAGTAGCCTAAACAAACTAGCGGGAGCCTACGAGCAGTACTTC.

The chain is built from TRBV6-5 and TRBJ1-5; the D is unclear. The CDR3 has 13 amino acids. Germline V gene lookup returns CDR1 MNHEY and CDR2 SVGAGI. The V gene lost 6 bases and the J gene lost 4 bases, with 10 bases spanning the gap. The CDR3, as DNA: TGTGCCAGCAGCTACGCAGGAAATCAGCCCCAGCATTTT. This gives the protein CASSYAGNQPQHF.

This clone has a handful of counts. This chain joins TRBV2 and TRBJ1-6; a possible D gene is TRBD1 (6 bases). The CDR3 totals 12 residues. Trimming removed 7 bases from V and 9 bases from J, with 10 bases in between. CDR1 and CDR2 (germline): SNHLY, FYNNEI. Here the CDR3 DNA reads TGTGCCAGCAAACAGGGTATTTCACCCCTCCACTTT. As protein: CASKQGISPLHF.

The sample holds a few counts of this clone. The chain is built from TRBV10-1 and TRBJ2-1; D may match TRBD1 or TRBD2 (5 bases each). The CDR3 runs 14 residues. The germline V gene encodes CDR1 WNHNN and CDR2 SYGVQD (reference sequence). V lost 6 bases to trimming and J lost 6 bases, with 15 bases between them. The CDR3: CASSLTGPSNEQFF. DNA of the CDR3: TGCGCCAGCAGCCTTACGGGACCCTCCAATGAGCAGTTCTTC.

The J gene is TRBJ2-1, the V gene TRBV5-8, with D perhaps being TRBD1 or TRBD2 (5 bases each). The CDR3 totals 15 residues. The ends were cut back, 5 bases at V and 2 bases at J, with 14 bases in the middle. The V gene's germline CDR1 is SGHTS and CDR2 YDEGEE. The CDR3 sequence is CASSDGTGTYNEQFF. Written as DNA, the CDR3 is TGTGCCAGCAGTGACGGGACCGGGACCTACAATGAGCAGTTCTTC.

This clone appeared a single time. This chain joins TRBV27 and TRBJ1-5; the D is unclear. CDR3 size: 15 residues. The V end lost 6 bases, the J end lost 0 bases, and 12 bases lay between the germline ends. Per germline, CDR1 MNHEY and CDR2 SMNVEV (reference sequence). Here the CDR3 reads CASRSRGNSNQPQHF. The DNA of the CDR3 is TGTGCCAGCAGATCGCGAGGGAATAGCAATCAGCCCCAGCATTTT.

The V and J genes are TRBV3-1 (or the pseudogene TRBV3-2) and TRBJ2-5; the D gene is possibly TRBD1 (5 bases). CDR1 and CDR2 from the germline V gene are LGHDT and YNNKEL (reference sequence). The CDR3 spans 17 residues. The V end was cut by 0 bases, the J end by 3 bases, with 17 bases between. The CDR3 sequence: CASSQEDRRNRKETQYF. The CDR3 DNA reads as TGTGCCAGCAGCCAAGAAGATCGGCGAAACAGGAAAGAGACCCAGTACTTC.

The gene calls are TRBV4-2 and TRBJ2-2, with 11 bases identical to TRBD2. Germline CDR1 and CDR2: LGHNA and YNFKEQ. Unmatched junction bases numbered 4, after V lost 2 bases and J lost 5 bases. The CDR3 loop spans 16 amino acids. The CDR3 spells CASSQRTSGGTGELFF. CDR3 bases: TGTGCCAGCAGCCAACGAACTAGCGGGGGTACCGGGGAGCTGTTTTTT.